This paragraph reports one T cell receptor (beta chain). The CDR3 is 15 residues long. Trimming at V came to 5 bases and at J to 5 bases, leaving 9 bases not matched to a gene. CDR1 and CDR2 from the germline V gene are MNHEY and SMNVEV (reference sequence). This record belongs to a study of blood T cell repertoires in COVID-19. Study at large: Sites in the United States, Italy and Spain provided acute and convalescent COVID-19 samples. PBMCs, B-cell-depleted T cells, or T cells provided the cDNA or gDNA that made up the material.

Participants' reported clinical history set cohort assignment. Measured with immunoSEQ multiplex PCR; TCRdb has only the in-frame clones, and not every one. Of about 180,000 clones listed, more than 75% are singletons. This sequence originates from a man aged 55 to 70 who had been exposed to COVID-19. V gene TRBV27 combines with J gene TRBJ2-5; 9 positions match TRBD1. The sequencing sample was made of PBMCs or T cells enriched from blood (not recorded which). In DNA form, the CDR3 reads TGTGCCAGCAGTGAAACAGGGGGCGGACGGGAGACCCAGTACTTC. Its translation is CASSETGGGRETQYF.